These T cell receptor beta chains were read from a single sample in a study of blood T cell repertoires in COVID-19. Using immunoSEQ multiplex PCR, the repertoire was profiled, and TCRdb retains in-frame clones only, with some absent. The table records about 210,000 clones, roughly nine tenths of them present only once. Sequencing was carried out using peripheral blood. All receptors come from a man aged 35-49 years with acute or convalescent COVID-19. CDR3s include the opening cysteine and the closing phenylalanine or tryptophan. Each record gives: CDR3 protein, CDR3 DNA, D gene, J gene, V gene. A D gene is named only where the DNA matches it firmly.

CDR3aa: CATQGFNEKLFF
CDR3nt: TGTGCCACCCAGGGGTTTAATGAAAAACTGTTTTTT
d_gene: NA
j_gene: TRBJ1-4
v_gene: TRBV2

CDR3aa: CASSILQGGSGANVLTF
CDR3nt: TGCGCCAGCAGCATATTACAGGGGGGCTCTGGGGCCAACGTCCTGACTTTC
d_gene: TRBD1
j_gene: TRBJ2-6
v_gene: TRBV5-1

CDR3aa: CASSRDSYNSPLHF
CDR3nt: TGTGCCAGCAGCCGAGACTCCTATAATTCACCCCTCCACTTT
d_gene: NA
j_gene: TRBJ1-6
v_gene: TRBV13

CDR3aa: CASSQGLRDTEAFF
CDR3nt: TGTGCCAGCAGTCAGGGGCTCCGGGACACTGAAGCTTTCTTT
d_gene: NA
j_gene: TRBJ1-1
v_gene: TRBV7-3

CDR3aa: CASSPRLASTDTQYF
CDR3nt: TGTGCCAGCTCACCGCGACTAGCGAGCACAGATACGCAGTATTTT
d_gene: TRBD2
j_gene: TRBJ2-3
v_gene: TRBV18

CDR3aa: CASSLTSVSTDTQYF
CDR3nt: TGTGCCAGCAGCCTAACTAGCGTTAGCACAGATACGCAGTATTTT
d_gene: TRBD2
j_gene: TRBJ2-3
v_gene: TRBV7-9

CDR3aa: CASSIAGGLYEQYF
CDR3nt: TGTGCCAGCAGCATAGCCGGGGGGCTCTACGAGCAGTACTTC
d_gene: NA
j_gene: TRBJ2-7
v_gene: TRBV7-8

CDR3aa: CASSQEVGGNTGELFF
CDR3nt: TGCGCCAGCAGCCAAGAAGTGGGGGGGAACACCGGGGAGCTGTTTTTT
d_gene: NA
j_gene: TRBJ2-2
v_gene: TRBV4-1

CDR3aa: CASSQGGNTEAFF
CDR3nt: TGTGCCAGCAGCCAGGGGGGTAACACTGAAGCTTTCTTT
d_gene: TRBD1
j_gene: TRBJ1-1
v_gene: TRBV11-3

CDR3aa: CASSEQGNEQFF
CDR3nt: TGCGCCAGCAGCGAACAGGGAAATGAGCAGTTCTTC
d_gene: NA
j_gene: TRBJ2-1
v_gene: TRBV5-1